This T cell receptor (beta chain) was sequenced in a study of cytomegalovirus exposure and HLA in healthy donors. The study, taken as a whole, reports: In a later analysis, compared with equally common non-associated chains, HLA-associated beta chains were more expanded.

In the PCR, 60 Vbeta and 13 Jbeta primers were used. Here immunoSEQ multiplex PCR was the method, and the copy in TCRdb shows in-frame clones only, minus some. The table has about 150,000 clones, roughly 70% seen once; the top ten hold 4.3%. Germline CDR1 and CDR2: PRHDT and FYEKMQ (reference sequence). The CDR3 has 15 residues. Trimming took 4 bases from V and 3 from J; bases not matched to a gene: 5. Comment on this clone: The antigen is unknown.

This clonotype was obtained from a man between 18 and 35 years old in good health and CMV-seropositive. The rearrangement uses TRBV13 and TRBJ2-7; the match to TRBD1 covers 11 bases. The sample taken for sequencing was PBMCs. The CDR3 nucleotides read TGTGCCAGCAGCTCGGTAGGGACAGGGGGCTACGAGCAGTACTTC. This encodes CASSSVGTGGYEQYF.